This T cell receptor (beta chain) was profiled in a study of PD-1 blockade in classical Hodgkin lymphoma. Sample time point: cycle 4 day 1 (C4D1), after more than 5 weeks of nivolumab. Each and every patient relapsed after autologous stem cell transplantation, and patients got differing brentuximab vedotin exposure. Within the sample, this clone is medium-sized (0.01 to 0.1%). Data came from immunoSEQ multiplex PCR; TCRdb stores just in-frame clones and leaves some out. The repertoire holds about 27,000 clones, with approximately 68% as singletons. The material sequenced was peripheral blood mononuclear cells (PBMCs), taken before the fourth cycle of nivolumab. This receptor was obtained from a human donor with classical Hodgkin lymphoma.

The CDR3 is CASSQGPRQGENNEQFF. CDR3 sequence (DNA): TGCGCCAGCAGCCAAGGCCCGCGACAGGGGGAAAACAATGAGCAGTTCTTC. The chain couples TRBV4-3 to TRBJ2-1; 9 bases line up with TRBD1. This CDR3 spans 17 amino acids. The germline V gene has CDR1 LGHNA and CDR2 YSLEER. Germline trimming cut 1 base from V and 5 bases from J; bases unmatched to any gene: 9.